Listed here are 9 T cell receptor beta chains from one sample, sequenced in a study of CD8 T cells in ankylosing spondylitis. TCRdb called the 5' RACE reads again in MiXCR, with one record for every CDR3 protein. This table holds 200,000 to 300,000 distinct CDR3 sequences, around 11% found once. Material for sequencing was blood, either unsorted or a sorted T cell fraction (not recorded which). The receptors were sampled from a male donor with ankylosing spondylitis or in good health (not recorded which).

This clonotype has ten or more counts. The chain links TRBV20-1 to TRBJ1-1, with unresolved D. Germline V CDR1 and CDR2: DFQATT, SNEGSKA (reference sequence). This CDR3 has 16 amino acids. Trimming cost V 5 bases and J 1 base, with 20 bases left between them. DNA of the CDR3: TGCAGTGCTTTTTCCCCATGGGCCGCCGGGAACACTGAAGCTTTCTTT. Translated, it gives CSAFSPWAAGNTEAFF.

This clonotype has ten or more counts. V and J are TRBV5-1 and TRBJ2-2; a possible D gene is TRBD1 (6 bases). The CDR3 is 16 residues long. The ends were cut back, 0 bases at V and 4 bases at J, with 13 bases in the middle. CDR1 is SGHRS, CDR2 YFSETQ, per germline. The CDR3 loop is CASSLGLGASTGELFF. The CDR3 DNA sequence: TGCGCCAGCAGCTTGGGACTGGGGGCATCCACCGGGGAGCTGTTTTTT.

The chain joins TRBV20-1 to TRBJ2-7; TRBD2 matches at 11 bases. The CDR3 covers 14 residues. Germline CDR1 and CDR2: DFQATT and SNEGSKA (reference sequence). V gave up 5 bases and J gave up 2 bases; unmatched junction bases: 5. CDR3 residues: CSAVSGRDPYEQYF. The CDR3 DNA sequence: TGCAGTGCTGTTAGCGGGAGGGATCCCTACGAGCAGTACTTC.

This clonotype was recorded at least ten times. The chain couples TRBV20-1 to TRBJ2-3; a possible D gene is TRBD2 (5 bases). This CDR3 comprises 15 residues. Per the germline V gene, CDR1 is DFQATT and CDR2 is SNEGSKA (reference sequence). V was shortened by 5 bases and J by 2 bases, with 17 bases between the two germline ends. CDR3 region: CSAPGIRGNTDTQYF. In nucleotides, the CDR3 is TGCAGTGCTCCCGGGATACGAGGAAACACAGATACGCAGTATTTT.

This clonotype was seen repeatedly, ten times or more. The V gene is TRBV5-1, the J gene TRBJ2-3; 8 nucleotides match TRBD2. The CDR3 spans 14 residues. Germline CDR1 reads SGHRS; CDR2 reads YFSETQ. The V and J ends lost 4 bases and 5 bases, in that order; junction bases with no gene match: 6. The CDR3 coding sequence is TGCGCCAGCAGCGCTCGGGGGGGGCGAGATACGCAGTATTTT. This translates into CASSARGGRDTQYF.

The chain combines TRBV3-1 with TRBJ2-1; 9 nucleotides line up with TRBD1. Germline V gene data show CDR1 as LGHDT and CDR2 as YNNKEL (reference sequence). V lost 4 bases, J lost 5 bases, and 3 bases stayed unmatched. The CDR3 is made up of 14 amino acids. CDR3 coding DNA: TGTGCCAGCAGCCGGGACAGGGTCAACAATGAGCAGTTCTTC. Protein: CASSRDRVNNEQFF.

The chain is built from TRBV20-1 and TRBJ2-3; D is uncertain. The CDR3 extends over 13 amino acids. V dropped 3 bases and J dropped 1 base, with 8 bases sitting between them. The germline CDR1 and CDR2 sequences are DFQATT and SNEGSKA (reference sequence). The CDR3, as DNA: TGCAGTGCTAGGTGGGTGGGCACAGATACGCAGTATTTT. This gives the protein CSARWVGTDTQYF.

This clonotype was seen ten or more times. This sequence joins TRBV7-6 and TRBJ2-1; tentative D call: TRBD1 (5 bases). V was pared by 1 base and J by 11 bases, with 12 bases between. The germline V gene has CDR1 SGHVS and CDR2 FNYEAQ. CDR3 length: 13 residues. The CDR3 region has the DNA TGTGCCAGCAGCTTAGTGGGGCAGCAGAAGCAGTTCTTC. It codes for CASSLVGQQKQFF.

This clonotype was recorded at least ten times. The chain couples TRBV3-1 to TRBJ1-1; 7 bases fit TRBD1. Germline V lookup: CDR1 LGHDT, CDR2 YNNKEL (reference sequence). V dropped 4 bases and J dropped 4; count of bases not matched to a gene: 3. CDR3 length: 13 amino acids. The CDR3 spells CASSRAGGTEAFF. In nucleotides, the CDR3 is TGTGCCAGCAGCCGGGCAGGGGGCACTGAAGCTTTCTTT.